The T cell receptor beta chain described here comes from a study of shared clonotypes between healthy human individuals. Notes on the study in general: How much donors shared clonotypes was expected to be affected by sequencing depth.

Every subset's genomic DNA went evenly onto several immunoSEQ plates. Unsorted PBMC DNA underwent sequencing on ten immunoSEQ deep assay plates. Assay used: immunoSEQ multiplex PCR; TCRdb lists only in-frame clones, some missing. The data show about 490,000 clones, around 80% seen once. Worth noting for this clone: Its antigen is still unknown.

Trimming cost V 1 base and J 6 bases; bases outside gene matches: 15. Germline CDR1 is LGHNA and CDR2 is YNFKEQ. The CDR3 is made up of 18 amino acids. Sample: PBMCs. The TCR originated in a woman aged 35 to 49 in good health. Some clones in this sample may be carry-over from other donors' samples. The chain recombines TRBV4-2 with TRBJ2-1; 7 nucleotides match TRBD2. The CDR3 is CASSQASRLASKSNEQFF. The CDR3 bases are TGTGCCAGCAGCCAAGCGTCCCGACTAGCTTCGAAGAGCAATGAGCAGTTCTTC.